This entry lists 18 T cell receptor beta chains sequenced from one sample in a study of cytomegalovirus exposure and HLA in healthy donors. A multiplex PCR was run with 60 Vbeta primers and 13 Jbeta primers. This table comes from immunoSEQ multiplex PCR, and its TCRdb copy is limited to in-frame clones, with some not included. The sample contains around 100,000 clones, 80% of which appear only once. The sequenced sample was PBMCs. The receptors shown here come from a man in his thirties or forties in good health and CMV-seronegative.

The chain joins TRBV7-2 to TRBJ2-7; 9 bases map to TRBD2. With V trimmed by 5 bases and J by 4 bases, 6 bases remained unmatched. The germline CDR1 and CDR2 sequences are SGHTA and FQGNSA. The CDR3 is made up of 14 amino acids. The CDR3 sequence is CASSPTSGQYEQYF. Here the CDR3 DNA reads TGTGCCAGCAGCCCCACTAGCGGGCAGTACGAGCAGTACTTC.

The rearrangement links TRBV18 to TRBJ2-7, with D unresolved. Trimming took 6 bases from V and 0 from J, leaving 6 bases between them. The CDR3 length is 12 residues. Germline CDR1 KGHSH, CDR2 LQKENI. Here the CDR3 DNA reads TGTGCCAGCTCGCCTAGCTCCTACGAGCAGTACTTC. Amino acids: CASSPSSYEQYF.

The CDR3 DNA reads TGTGCCTGGAGTGCAGGGGGCTTAGGTCAGCCCCAGCATTTT. Amino acid sequence: CAWSAGGLGQPQHF. The chain links TRBV30 to TRBJ1-5, with 8 bases identical to TRBD1. The CDR3 is made up of 14 amino acids. J lost 6 bases, V lost 1 base, and 5 bases had no gene match. Germline V CDR1 and CDR2: GTSNPN, SVGIG (reference sequence). The whole variable domain, filled in from reference TRBV30 and TRBJ1-5, reads SQTIHQWPATLVQPVGSPLSLECTVEGTSNPNLYWYRQAAGRGLQLLFYSVGIGQISSEVPQNLSASRPQDRQFILSSKKLLLSDSGFYLCAWSAGGLGQPQHFGDGTRLSIL.

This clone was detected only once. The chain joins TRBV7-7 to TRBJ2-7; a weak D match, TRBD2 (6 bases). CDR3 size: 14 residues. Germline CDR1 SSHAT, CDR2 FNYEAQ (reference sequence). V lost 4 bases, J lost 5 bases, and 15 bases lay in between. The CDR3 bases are TGTGCCAGCAGCTCAGGGACTGCGGCCCACGAGCAGTACTTC. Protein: CASSSGTAAHEQYF.

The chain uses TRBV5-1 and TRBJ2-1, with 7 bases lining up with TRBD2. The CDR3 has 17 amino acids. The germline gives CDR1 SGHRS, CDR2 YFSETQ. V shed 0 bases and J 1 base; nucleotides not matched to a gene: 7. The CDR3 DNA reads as TGCGCCAGCAGCTTGGCCCCGGTTAGCGGGTCCTACAATGAGCAGTTCTTC. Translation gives CASSLAPVSGSYNEQFF.

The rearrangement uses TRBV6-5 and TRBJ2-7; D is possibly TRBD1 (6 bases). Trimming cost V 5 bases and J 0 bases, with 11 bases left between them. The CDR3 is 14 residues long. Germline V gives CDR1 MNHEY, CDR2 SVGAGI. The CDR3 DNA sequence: TGTGCCAGCAGTGGGACATCGAGCTCCTACGAGCAGTACTTC. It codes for CASSGTSSSYEQYF.

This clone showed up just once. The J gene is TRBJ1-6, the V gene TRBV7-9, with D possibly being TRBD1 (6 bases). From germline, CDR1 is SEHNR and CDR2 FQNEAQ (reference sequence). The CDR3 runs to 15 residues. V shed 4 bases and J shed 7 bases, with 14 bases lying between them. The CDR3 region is CASSWAGTLNSPLHF. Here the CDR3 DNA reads TGTGCCAGCAGCTGGGCCGGGACACTAAATTCACCCCTCCACTTT.

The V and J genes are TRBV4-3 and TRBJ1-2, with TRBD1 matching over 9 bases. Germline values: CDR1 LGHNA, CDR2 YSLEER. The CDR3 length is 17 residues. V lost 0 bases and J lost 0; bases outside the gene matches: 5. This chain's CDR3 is CASSQDRDRETNYGYTF. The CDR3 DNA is TGCGCCAGCAGCCAAGATAGGGACAGGGAAACTAACTATGGCTACACCTTC.

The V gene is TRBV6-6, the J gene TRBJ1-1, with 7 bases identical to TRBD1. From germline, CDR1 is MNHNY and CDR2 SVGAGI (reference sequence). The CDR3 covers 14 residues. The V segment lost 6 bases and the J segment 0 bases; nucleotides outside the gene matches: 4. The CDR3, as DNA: TGTGCCAGCAGGACGGGACAGTTGAACACTGAAGCTTTCTTT. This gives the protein CASRTGQLNTEAFF.

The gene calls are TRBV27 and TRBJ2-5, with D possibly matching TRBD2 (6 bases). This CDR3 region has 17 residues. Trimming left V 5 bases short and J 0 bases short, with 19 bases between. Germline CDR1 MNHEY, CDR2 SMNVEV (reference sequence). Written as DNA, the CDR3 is TGTGCCAGCAGTCTGAATTGGGACTCGGAATACCAAGAGACCCAGTACTTC. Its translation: CASSLNWDSEYQETQYF.

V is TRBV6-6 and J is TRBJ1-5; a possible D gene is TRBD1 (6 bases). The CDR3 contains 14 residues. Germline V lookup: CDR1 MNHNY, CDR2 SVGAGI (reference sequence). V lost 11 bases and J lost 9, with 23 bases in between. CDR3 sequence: CAVSGGLVGGPQHF. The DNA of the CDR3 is TGTGCCGTCAGCGGGGGCTTGGTTGGCGGGCCCCAGCATTTT.

The CDR3 reads CASSQDEGTGGREAFF. DNA of the CDR3: TGTGCCAGCAGCCAAGATGAGGGGACAGGGGGCAGAGAAGCTTTCTTT. The rearrangement links TRBV4-2 to TRBJ1-1; 12 positions agree with TRBD1. Trimming removed 0 bases from V and 8 bases from J; junction bases left unmatched: 7. This CDR3 has 16 amino acids. The germline V gene has CDR1 LGHNA and CDR2 YNFKEQ.

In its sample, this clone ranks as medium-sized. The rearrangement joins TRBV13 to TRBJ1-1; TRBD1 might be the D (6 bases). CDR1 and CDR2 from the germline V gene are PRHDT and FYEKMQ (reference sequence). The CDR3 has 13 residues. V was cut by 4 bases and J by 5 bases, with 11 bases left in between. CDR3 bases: TGTGCCAGCAGCTCTACAGGGAGAACTGAAGCTTTCTTT. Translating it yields CASSSTGRTEAFF.

The CDR3 bases are TGTGCCAGCAGCCCTACAGGGCGCTACGAGCAGTACTTC. As protein: CASSPTGRYEQYF. The chain couples TRBV7-9 to TRBJ2-7; D might be TRBD1 (6 bases). Germline V CDR1 and CDR2: SEHNR, FQNEAQ (reference sequence). Between the trimmed V and J ends, which lost 5 bases and 3 bases, there was a span of 11 bases. The CDR3 consists of 13 residues.

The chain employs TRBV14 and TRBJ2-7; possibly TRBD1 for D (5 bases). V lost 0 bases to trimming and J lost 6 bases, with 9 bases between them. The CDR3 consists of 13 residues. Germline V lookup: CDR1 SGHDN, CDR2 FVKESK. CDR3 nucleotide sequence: TGTGCCAGCAGCCAAGATCCAGGGCGCGAGCAGTACTTC. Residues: CASSQDPGREQYF.

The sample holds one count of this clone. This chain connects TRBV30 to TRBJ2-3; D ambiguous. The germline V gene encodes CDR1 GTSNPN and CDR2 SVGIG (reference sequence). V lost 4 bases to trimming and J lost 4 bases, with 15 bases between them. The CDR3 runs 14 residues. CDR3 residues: CAWTPPTTSDTQYF. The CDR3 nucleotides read TGTGCCTGGACCCCACCCACTACGTCAGATACGCAGTATTTT.

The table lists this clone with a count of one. The CDR3: CASSLRGIQGYGYTF. DNA for the CDR3: TGCGCCAGCAGCCTCAGGGGAATACAGGGTTATGGCTACACCTTC. The chain carries TRBV4-1 and TRBJ1-2; D perhaps matches TRBD1 (6 bases). The CDR3 sequence is 15 residues long. Germline V gene data show CDR1 as MGHRA and CDR2 as YSYEKL. Trimming removed 4 bases from V and 5 bases from J, with 17 bases in between.

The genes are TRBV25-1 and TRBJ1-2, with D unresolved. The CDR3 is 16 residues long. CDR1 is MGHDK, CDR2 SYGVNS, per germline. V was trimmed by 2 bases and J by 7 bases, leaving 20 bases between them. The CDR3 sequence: CASSELGERDDRGYTF. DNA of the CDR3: TGTGCCAGCAGTGAACTAGGAGAGAGGGATGATCGTGGCTACACCTTC.